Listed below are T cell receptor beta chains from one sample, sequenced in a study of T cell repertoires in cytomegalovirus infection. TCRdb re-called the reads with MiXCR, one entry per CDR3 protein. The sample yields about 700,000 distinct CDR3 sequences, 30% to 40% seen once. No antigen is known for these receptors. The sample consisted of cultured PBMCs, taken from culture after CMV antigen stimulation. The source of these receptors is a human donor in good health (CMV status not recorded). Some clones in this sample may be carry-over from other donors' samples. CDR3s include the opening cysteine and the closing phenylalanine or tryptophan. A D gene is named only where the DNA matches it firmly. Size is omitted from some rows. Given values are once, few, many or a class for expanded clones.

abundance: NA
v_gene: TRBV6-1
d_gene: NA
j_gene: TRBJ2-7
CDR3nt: TGTGCCAGCAGTGAAGTCGGCCTCTACGAGCAGTACTTC
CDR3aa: CASSEVGLYEQYF

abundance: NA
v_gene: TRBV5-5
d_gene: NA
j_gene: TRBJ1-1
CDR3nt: TGTGCCAGCAGCTTGGTTCTGTCTCAGAACACTGAAGCTTTCTTT
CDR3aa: CASSLVLSQNTEAFF

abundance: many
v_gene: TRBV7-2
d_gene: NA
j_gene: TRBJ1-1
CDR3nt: TGTGCCAGCAGCTTAGGGGTTTTGAGGGGAGTGAACACTGAAGCTTTCTTT
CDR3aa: CASSLGVLRGVNTEAFF

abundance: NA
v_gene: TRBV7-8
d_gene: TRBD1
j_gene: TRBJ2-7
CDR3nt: TGTGCCAGCAGCTTAAACCGGGACAGGCGGCACGAGCAGTACTTC
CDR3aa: CASSLNRDRRHEQYF

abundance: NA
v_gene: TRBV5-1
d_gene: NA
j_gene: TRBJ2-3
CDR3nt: TGCGCCAGCAGCTTGGAGGCGGGCAGCCCTAAGGACCAGTATTTT
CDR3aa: CASSLEAGSPKDQYF

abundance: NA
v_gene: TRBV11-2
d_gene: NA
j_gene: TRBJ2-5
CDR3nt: TGTGCCAGCAGCCCCACGGTTATCCAAGAGACCCAGTACTTC
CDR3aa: CASSPTVIQETQYF

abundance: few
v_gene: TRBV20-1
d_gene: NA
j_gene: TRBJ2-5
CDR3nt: TGCAGTGTCAGACAGGTTGAAGAGACCCAGTACTTC
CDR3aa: CSVRQVEETQYF

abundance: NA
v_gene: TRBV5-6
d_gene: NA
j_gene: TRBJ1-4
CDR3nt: TGTGCCAGCAGCTCGGAAGGGTGGAATGAAAAACTGTTTTTT
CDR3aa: CASSSEGWNEKLFF

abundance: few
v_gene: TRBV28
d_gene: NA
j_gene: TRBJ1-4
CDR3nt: TGTGCCAGCAGCCAGATAAGATCGGCAACTAATGAAAAACTGTTTTTT
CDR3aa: CASSQIRSATNEKLFF

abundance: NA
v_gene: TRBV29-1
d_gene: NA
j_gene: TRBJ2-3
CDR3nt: TGCAGCGTTGCGGGGAGACCGTCTAGTAGCACAGATACGCAGTATTTT
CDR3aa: CSVAGRPSSSTDTQYF

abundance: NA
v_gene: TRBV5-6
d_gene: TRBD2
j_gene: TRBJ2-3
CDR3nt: TGTGCCAGCAGTTCGGAGGCGACTAGCGGAGAGATTACGCAGTATTTT
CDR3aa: CASSSEATSGEITQYF

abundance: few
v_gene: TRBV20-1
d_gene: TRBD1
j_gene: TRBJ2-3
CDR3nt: TGCAGTGCTAGATCAAGGCACAGGGGGCAGGATACGCAGTATTTT
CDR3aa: CSARSRHRGQDTQYF

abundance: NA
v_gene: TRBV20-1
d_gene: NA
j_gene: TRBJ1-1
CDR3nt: TGCAGTGCGCCCTCGGCCCAAGGGAGGGTGAACACTGAAGCTTTCTTT
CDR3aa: CSAPSAQGRVNTEAFF

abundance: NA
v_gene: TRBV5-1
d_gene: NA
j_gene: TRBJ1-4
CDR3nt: TGCGCCAGCAGCTTAGGTGGGGAAACTAATGAAAAACTGTTTTTT
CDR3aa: CASSLGGETNEKLFF

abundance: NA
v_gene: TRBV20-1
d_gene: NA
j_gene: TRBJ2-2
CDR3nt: TGCAGTGCTCTGAAGGCGGGATCCACCGGGGAGCTGTTTTTT
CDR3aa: CSALKAGSTGELFF

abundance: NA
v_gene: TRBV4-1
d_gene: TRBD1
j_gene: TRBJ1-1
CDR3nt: TGCGCCAGCAGAAATGACAGGGATGAAGCTTTCTTT
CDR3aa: CASRNDRDEAFF

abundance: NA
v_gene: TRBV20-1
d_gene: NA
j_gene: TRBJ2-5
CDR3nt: TGCAGTGCTAGAGATCGGGTCGGACTGGGGGAGACCCAGTACTTC
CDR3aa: CSARDRVGLGETQYF

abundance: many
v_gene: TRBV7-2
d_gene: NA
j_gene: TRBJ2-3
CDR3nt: TGTGCCAGCAGCATGGGACTCACAACAGATACGCAGTATTTT
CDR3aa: CASSMGLTTDTQYF

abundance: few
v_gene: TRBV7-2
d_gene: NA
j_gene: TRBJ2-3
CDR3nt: TGTGCCAGCAGCTCCAGACTAGTGGCGGATACGCAGTATTTT
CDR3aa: CASSSRLVADTQYF

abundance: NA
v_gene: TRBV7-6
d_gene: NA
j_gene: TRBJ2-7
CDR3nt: TGTGCCAGCAGAGACGCTCAGACCTACGAGCAGTACTTC
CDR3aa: CASRDAQTYEQYF

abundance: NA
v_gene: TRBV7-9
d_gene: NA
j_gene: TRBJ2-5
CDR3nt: TGTGCCAGCAGCTTATATGGGGATGAGACCCAGTACTTC
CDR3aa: CASSLYGDETQYF

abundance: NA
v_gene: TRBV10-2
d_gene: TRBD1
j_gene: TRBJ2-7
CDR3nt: TGCGCCAGCAAGGACAGGAACTCCTACGAGCAGTACTTC
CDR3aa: CASKDRNSYEQYF

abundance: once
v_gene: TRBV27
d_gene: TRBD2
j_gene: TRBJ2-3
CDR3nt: TGTGCCAGCAGGCAAGCGGGGGGCCGACCCGATACGCAGTATTTT
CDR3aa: CASRQAGGRPDTQYF

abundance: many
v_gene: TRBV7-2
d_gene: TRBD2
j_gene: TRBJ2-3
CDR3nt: TGTGCCAGCAGCTTTTTTCTAGCGGGAGTAGATACGCAGTATTTT
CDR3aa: CASSFFLAGVDTQYF

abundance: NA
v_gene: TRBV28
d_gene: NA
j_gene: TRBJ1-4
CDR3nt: TGTGCCAGCAGTTCTCCGGGACGTCGGAATGAAAAACTGTTTTTT
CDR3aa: CASSSPGRRNEKLFF

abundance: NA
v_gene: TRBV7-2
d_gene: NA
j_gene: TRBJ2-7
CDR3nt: TGTGCCAGCAGCTTAGGGTGGAGATACGAGCAGTACTTC
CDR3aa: CASSLGWRYEQYF

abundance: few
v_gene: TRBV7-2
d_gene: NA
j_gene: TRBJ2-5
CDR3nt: TGTGCCAGCAGCCCCCGGGGGCTGTGGACCCAGTACTTC
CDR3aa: CASSPRGLWTQYF

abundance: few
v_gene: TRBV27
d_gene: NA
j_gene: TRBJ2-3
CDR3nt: TGTGCCAGCAGAAAAACAGGCACAGATACGCAGTATTTT
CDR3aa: CASRKTGTDTQYF

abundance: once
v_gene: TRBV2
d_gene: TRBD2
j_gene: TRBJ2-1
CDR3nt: TGTGCCAGCAGGGCCAGCGGGGCCAATGAAGAGCAGTTCTTC
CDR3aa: CASRASGANEEQFF

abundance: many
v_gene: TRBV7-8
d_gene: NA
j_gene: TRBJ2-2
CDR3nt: TGTGCCAGCAGCAAGACTAGATTAAACACCGGGGAGCTGTTTTTT
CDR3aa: CASSKTRLNTGELFF

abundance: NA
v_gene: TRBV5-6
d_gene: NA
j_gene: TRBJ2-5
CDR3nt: TGTGCCAGCAGCTTAAGGGCGGGGGCGCCCCAAGAGACCCAGTACTTC
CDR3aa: CASSLRAGAPQETQYF

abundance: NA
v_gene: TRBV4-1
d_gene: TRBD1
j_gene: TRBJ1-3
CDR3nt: TGCGCCAGCAGCCAGGGACAGGGAGGTGGAAACACCATATATTTT
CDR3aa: CASSQGQGGGNTIYF

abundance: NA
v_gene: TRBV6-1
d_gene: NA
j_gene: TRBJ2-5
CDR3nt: TGTGCCAGCAGCGTCCTAATAGAGACCCAGTACTTC
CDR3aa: CASSVLIETQYF

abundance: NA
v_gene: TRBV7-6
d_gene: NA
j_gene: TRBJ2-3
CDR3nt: TGTGCCAGCAGCTTATCCTGGGGGACGCCAGAAGATACGCAGTATTTT
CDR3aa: CASSLSWGTPEDTQYF

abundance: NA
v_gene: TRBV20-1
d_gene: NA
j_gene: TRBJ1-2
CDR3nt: TGCAGTGCTAGATTCGGGATCCCCTCCTATGGCTACACCTTC
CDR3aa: CSARFGIPSYGYTF

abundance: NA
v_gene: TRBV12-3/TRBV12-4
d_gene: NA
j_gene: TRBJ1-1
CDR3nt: TGTGCCAGCAGTCCAACGGGGGGAGACACTGAAGCTTTCTTT
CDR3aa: CASSPTGGDTEAFF

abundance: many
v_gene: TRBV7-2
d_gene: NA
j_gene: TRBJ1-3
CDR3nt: TGTGCCAGCAGCTTATCTCTATCGGGGGGCGCTGGAAACACCATATATTTT
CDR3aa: CASSLSLSGGAGNTIYF

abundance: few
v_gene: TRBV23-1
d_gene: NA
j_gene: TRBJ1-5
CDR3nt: TGCGCCAGCAGTCAATCCAACCGGCGTCAGCCCCAGCATTTT
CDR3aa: CASSQSNRRQPQHF

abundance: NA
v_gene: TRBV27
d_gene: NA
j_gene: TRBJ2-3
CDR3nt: TGTGCCAGCAGTATCACTCCGACAGTTAGCACAGATACGCAGTATTTT
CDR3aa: CASSITPTVSTDTQYF

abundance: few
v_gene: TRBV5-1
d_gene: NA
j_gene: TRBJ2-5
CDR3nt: TGCGCCAGCAGCTTGGAGGGGGTTCAAGAGACCCAGTACTTC
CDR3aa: CASSLEGVQETQYF

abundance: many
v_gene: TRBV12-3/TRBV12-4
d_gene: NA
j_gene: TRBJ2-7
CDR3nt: TGTGCCAGCACTGGGAGTATGCACGAGCAGTACTTC
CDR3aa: CASTGSMHEQYF

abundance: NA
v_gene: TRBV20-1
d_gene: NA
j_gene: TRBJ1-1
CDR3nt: TGCAGTGCTAGGGGACATTCGAACACTGAAGCTTTCTTT
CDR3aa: CSARGHSNTEAFF

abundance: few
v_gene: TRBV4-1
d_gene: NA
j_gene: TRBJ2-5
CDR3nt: TGCGCCAGCAGCCAAGTTGACGGTCAGGAGACCCAGTACTTC
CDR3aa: CASSQVDGQETQYF

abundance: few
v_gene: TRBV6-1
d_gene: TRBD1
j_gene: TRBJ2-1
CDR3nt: TGTGCCAGCAGCCTGATGGGGACAGGCACGGAGGGTGAGCAGTTCTTC
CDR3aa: CASSLMGTGTEGEQFF

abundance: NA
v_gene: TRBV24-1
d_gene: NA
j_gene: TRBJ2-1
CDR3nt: TGTGCCACCAGTGATTATTTGGAGCAGTTCTTC
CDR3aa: CATSDYLEQFF

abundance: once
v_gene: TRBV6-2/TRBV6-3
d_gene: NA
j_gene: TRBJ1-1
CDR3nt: TGTGCCAGCATCATATTCACTGAAGCTTTCTTT
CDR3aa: CASIIFTEAFF

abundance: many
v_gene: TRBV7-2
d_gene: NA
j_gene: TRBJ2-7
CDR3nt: TGTGCCAGCAGCTTAGGGCAGATCTACGAGCAGTACTTC
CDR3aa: CASSLGQIYEQYF

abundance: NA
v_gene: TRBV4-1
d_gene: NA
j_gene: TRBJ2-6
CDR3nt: TGCGCCAGCAGCCAAGCCGGGGGCCCTGGGGCCAACGTCCTGACTTTC
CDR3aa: CASSQAGGPGANVLTF

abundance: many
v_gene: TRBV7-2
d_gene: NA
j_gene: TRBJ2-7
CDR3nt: TGTGCCAGCAGCAGCGGACAGCGAGTCTACGAGCAGTACTTC
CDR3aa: CASSSGQRVYEQYF

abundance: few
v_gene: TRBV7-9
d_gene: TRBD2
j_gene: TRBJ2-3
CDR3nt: TGTGCCAGCAGACAAAAAAGACTAGCGGACACAGATACGCAGTATTTT
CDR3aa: CASRQKRLADTDTQYF

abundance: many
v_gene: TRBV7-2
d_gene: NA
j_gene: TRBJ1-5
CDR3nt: TGTGCCAGCAGCTCGGGACGGCTGAATCAGCCCCAGCATTTT
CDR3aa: CASSSGRLNQPQHF

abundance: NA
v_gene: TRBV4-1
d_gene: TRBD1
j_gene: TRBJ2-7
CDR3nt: TGCGCCAGCAGCAAGGGACAGGGCTACGAGCAGTACTTC
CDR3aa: CASSKGQGYEQYF

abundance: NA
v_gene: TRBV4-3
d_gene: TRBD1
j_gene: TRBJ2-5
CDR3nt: TGCGCCAGCAGCCAAGAGACAGGGGATTGGCAGACCCAGTACTTC
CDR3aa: CASSQETGDWQTQYF

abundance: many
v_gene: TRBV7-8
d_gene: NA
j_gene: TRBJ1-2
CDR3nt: TGTGCCAGCAGCCCCGGGGCACCCTATGGCTACACCTTC
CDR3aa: CASSPGAPYGYTF

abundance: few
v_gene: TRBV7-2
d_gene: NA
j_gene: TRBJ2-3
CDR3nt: TGTGCCAGCAGCTTATGGGCAGGGGCCAAACCGGGTACGCAGTATTTT
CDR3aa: CASSLWAGAKPGTQYF

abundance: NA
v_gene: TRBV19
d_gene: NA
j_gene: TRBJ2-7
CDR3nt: TGTGCCAGTAGAGGGTTTGGTGGGGACTACGAGCAGTACTTC
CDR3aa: CASRGFGGDYEQYF

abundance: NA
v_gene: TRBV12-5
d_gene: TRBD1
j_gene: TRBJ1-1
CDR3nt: TGTGCTAGTGGTTTGGTATTGGGGCAGGGGGCCACTGAAGCTTTCTTT
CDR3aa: CASGLVLGQGATEAFF

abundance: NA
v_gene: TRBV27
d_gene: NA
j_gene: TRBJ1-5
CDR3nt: TGTGCCAGCAGTGGACACAGTACACAGCCCCAGCATTTT
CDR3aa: CASSGHSTQPQHF